A selection of T cell receptor beta chains follows, all from one sample in a study of regulatory T cells in long-lasting Graves disease. TCRdb analysed the multiplex PCR reads with MiXCR anew, one entry per CDR3 protein. The table has under 450,000 distinct CDR3 sequences, roughly a quarter seen once. The source was peripheral blood mononuclear cells (PBMCs), collected when the disease was refractory, from a patient treated with antithyroid drugs. The receptors here all came from a female donor with Graves disease. Each CDR3 is given with its conserved first and last residue. The D gene is left open where the match is weak. A row's size may be missing; if present it is once, few, many or a size class.

len: 13; j_gene: TRBJ1-1; d_gene: TRBD1; abundance: NA; v_gene: TRBV20-1; CDR3aa: CSAQTGGMTEAFF; CDR3nt: TGCAGTGCCCAGACAGGGGGGATGACTGAAGCTTTCTTT
len: 13; j_gene: TRBJ1-1; d_gene: NA; abundance: NA; v_gene: TRBV20-1; CDR3aa: CSARDLRGTEAFF; CDR3nt: TGCAGTGCTAGAGATTTGAGGGGAACTGAAGCTTTCTTT
len: 16; j_gene: TRBJ2-5; d_gene: TRBD2; abundance: many; v_gene: TRBV7-9; CDR3aa: CASSLALTSDEKAQYF; CDR3nt: TGTGCCAGCAGCTTAGCGCTGACTAGCGACGAGAAGGCCCAGTACTTC
len: 17; j_gene: TRBJ2-2; d_gene: NA; abundance: NA; v_gene: TRBV19; CDR3aa: CASSIAFRRDDTGELFF; CDR3nt: TGTGCCAGTAGTATAGCTTTCCGTCGGGACGACACCGGGGAGCTGTTTTTT
len: 16; j_gene: TRBJ1-3; d_gene: NA; abundance: NA; v_gene: TRBV7-2; CDR3aa: CASSPPGGFSGNTIYF; CDR3nt: TGTGCCAGCAGCCCCCCCGGGGGATTCTCTGGAAACACCATATATTTT
len: 13; j_gene: TRBJ1-2; d_gene: TRBD1; abundance: many; v_gene: TRBV2; CDR3aa: CASSVGQGYGYTF; CDR3nt: TGTGCCAGCAGTGTAGGACAGGGTTATGGCTACACCTTC
len: 13; j_gene: TRBJ1-2; d_gene: NA; abundance: many; v_gene: TRBV28; CDR3aa: CASSLLGLVDHTF; CDR3nt: TGTGCCAGCAGCCTCCTGGGTCTGGTAGACCACACCTTC
len: 15; j_gene: TRBJ2-5; d_gene: TRBD2; abundance: NA; v_gene: TRBV5-1; CDR3aa: CASTEIAGGSETQYF; CDR3nt: TGCGCCAGCACGGAAATAGCGGGAGGGTCGGAGACCCAGTACTTC
len: 15; j_gene: TRBJ1-4; d_gene: NA; abundance: few; v_gene: TRBV27; CDR3aa: CASSSTGTANEKLFF; CDR3nt: TGTGCCAGCAGTTCTACAGGGACGGCTAATGAAAAACTGTTTTTT
len: 13; j_gene: TRBJ2-3; d_gene: NA; abundance: many; v_gene: TRBV2; CDR3aa: CASSVGGTDTQYF; CDR3nt: TGTGCCAGCAGTGTAGGGGGCACAGATACGCAGTATTTT
len: 14; j_gene: TRBJ2-5; d_gene: TRBD2; abundance: few; v_gene: TRBV9; CDR3aa: CASSTGLGQETQYF; CDR3nt: TGTGCCAGCAGCACCGGACTAGGCCAAGAGACCCAGTACTTC
len: 15; j_gene: TRBJ2-1; d_gene: TRBD1; abundance: many; v_gene: TRBV28; CDR3aa: CASSFITGGLYEQFF; CDR3nt: TGTGCCAGCAGTTTCATCACAGGGGGACTGTATGAGCAGTTCTTC
len: 15; j_gene: TRBJ1-1; d_gene: TRBD1; abundance: many; v_gene: TRBV5-1; CDR3aa: CASSLETGPYTEAFF; CDR3nt: TGCGCCAGCAGCTTGGAGACAGGGCCGTACACTGAAGCTTTCTTT
len: 12; j_gene: TRBJ1-2; d_gene: NA; abundance: many; v_gene: TRBV6-5; CDR3aa: CASSYTGTGYTF; CDR3nt: TGTGCCAGCAGTTATACAGGGACCGGCTACACCTTC
len: 15; j_gene: TRBJ1-1; d_gene: TRBD1; abundance: NA; v_gene: TRBV7-2; CDR3aa: CASSITGAPNTEAFF; CDR3nt: TGTGCCAGCAGCATAACAGGGGCACCGAACACTGAAGCTTTCTTT
len: 16; j_gene: TRBJ1-1; d_gene: TRBD1; abundance: few; v_gene: TRBV30; CDR3aa: CAWSVKEQGTNTEAFF; CDR3nt: TGTGCCTGGAGTGTAAAAGAACAGGGGACCAACACTGAAGCTTTCTTT
len: 15; j_gene: TRBJ2-7; d_gene: TRBD1; abundance: few; v_gene: TRBV7-2; CDR3aa: CASSPRDRASYEQYF; CDR3nt: TGTGCCAGCAGCCCCCGGGACAGGGCCTCCTACGAGCAGTACTTC
len: 14; j_gene: TRBJ1-1; d_gene: NA; abundance: NA; v_gene: TRBV7-2; CDR3aa: CASSEGTPYTEAFF; CDR3nt: TGTGCCAGCAGCGAGGGGACACCATACACTGAAGCTTTCTTT
len: 15; j_gene: TRBJ2-5; d_gene: NA; abundance: NA; v_gene: TRBV7-9; CDR3aa: CASSLSSQGQETQYF; CDR3nt: TGTGCCAGCAGCTTAAGCAGTCAGGGCCAAGAGACCCAGTACTTC
len: 13; j_gene: TRBJ1-1; d_gene: NA; abundance: many; v_gene: TRBV6-2/TRBV6-3; CDR3aa: CASSYQDNSEAFF; CDR3nt: TGTGCCAGCAGTTACCAGGATAATAGTGAAGCTTTCTTT
len: 15; j_gene: TRBJ2-5; d_gene: NA; abundance: NA; v_gene: TRBV6-2/TRBV6-3; CDR3aa: CASSYMGMLSETQYF; CDR3nt: TGTGCCAGCAGTTACATGGGGATGCTGTCCGAGACCCAGTACTTC
len: 13; j_gene: TRBJ2-7; d_gene: TRBD2; abundance: few; v_gene: TRBV30; CDR3aa: CAWSGTMPYEQYF; CDR3nt: TGTGCCTGGAGCGGGACTATGCCCTACGAGCAGTACTTC
len: 15; j_gene: TRBJ2-7; d_gene: NA; abundance: many; v_gene: TRBV5-1; CDR3aa: CASSPGAGNFYEQYF; CDR3nt: TGCGCCAGCAGCCCAGGCGCAGGGAATTTCTACGAGCAGTACTTC
len: 14; j_gene: TRBJ1-3; d_gene: NA; abundance: NA; v_gene: TRBV19; CDR3aa: CVTAMGLSGNTIYF; CDR3nt: TGTGTCACCGCTATGGGGCTCTCTGGAAACACCATATATTTT
len: 18; j_gene: TRBJ1-2; d_gene: NA; abundance: NA; v_gene: TRBV6-4; CDR3aa: CASTPGFDPILTGYGYTF; CDR3nt: TGTGCCAGCACCCCGGGGTTCGATCCAATTTTGACCGGATATGGCTACACCTTC
len: 13; j_gene: TRBJ2-7; d_gene: NA; abundance: few; v_gene: TRBV30; CDR3aa: CACTIHRASEQYF; CDR3nt: TGTGCCTGCACCATACACAGGGCCTCCGAGCAGTACTTC
len: 14; j_gene: TRBJ1-1; d_gene: TRBD1; abundance: few; v_gene: TRBV6-5; CDR3aa: CASSSRQGGTEAFF; CDR3nt: TGTGCCAGCAGTTCCCGACAGGGAGGGACTGAAGCTTTCTTT
len: 16; j_gene: TRBJ2-7; d_gene: NA; abundance: few; v_gene: TRBV18; CDR3aa: CASSPPRGDFSYEQYF; CDR3nt: TGTGCCAGCTCACCACCTCGTGGGGACTTCTCCTACGAGCAGTACTTC
len: 15; j_gene: TRBJ1-5; d_gene: NA; abundance: NA; v_gene: TRBV4-1; CDR3aa: CASSQVRGSNQPQHF; CDR3nt: TGCGCCAGCAGCCAAGTTCGTGGGAGCAATCAGCCCCAGCATTTT
len: 15; j_gene: TRBJ2-2; d_gene: TRBD2; abundance: few; v_gene: TRBV28; CDR3aa: CASSLWGLGGGELFF; CDR3nt: TGTGCCAGCAGTTTATGGGGACTAGGCGGCGGGGAGCTGTTTTTT
len: 14; j_gene: TRBJ2-4; d_gene: NA; abundance: few; v_gene: TRBV20-1; CDR3aa: CSAPKPGRENIQYF; CDR3nt: TGCAGTGCTCCGAAACCGGGGCGAGAAAACATTCAGTACTTC
len: 13; j_gene: TRBJ1-5; d_gene: TRBD1; abundance: NA; v_gene: TRBV30; CDR3aa: CAWGTGVNQPQHF; CDR3nt: TGTGCCTGGGGGACAGGAGTCAATCAGCCCCAGCATTTT